These T cell receptor beta chains were read from a single sample in a study of T cell responses to AZD1222 COVID-19 vaccine. Assay: immunoSEQ multiplex PCR; the TCRdb copy retains only in-frame clones and omits some. The sample holds about 150,000 clones; about nine tenths are singletons and the top ten take around 3.5%. The source was peripheral blood, collected 28 days after the second AZD1222 dose. These TCRs come from an adult who received the AZD1222 COVID-19 vaccine. Both conserved end residues are trimmed from each CDR3.

J: TRBJ2-7; V: TRBV4-3; CDR3: ASSQDPDGSSDEQY
J: TRBJ1-6; V: TRBV18; CDR3: AGSGNSDSPLH
J: TRBJ2-7; V: TRBV30; CDR3: AWTLQPPYEQY
J: TRBJ1-6; V: TRBV4-3; CDR3: ASSQGAFKSSPLH
J: TRBJ2-1; V: TRBV18; CDR3: ASSPLTGKVGEQF
J: TRBJ2-7; V: TRBV28; CDR3: ASSFERAQY
J: TRBJ1-2; V: TRBV29-1; CDR3: SVGSPGNYGYT
J: TRBJ1-1; V: TRBV3-1/TRBV3-2; CDR3: ASSQPGMGTEAF
J: TRBJ1-2; V: TRBV6-5; CDR3: ASSYSYRAHGYT
J: TRBJ2-7; V: TRBV12-3/TRBV12-4; CDR3: ASSLDGTYEQY
J: TRBJ2-7; V: TRBV3-1/TRBV3-2; CDR3: ASSPRSFKGAYEQY
J: TRBJ1-2; V: TRBV7-9; CDR3: ASSQVVSYGYT
J: TRBJ1-4; V: TRBV9; CDR3: ASSVYAGPSPTNEKLF
J: TRBJ1-5; V: TRBV27; CDR3: ASSTNNQPQH
J: TRBJ2-7; V: TRBV6-5; CDR3: ASSYQGANREQY
J: TRBJ2-5; V: TRBV9; CDR3: ASSGGSGRTQETQY
J: TRBJ1-2; V: TRBV7-2; CDR3: ASSLGRGDYGYT
J: TRBJ2-3; V: TRBV6-5; CDR3: ASSLGTSPMDTQY
J: TRBJ2-2; V: TRBV14; CDR3: ASSQGLAGALTGELF
J: TRBJ1-5; V: TRBV28; CDR3: ASSLGGTENQPQH
J: TRBJ2-5; V: TRBV7-8; CDR3: ASNPIAGAEETQY
J: TRBJ2-5; V: TRBV7-6; CDR3: ASSWGNGLAGEETQY
J: TRBJ2-7; V: TRBV27; CDR3: ASSSPQREGLNEQY
J: TRBJ2-1; V: TRBV9; CDR3: ASSDGTSGSRRSYNEQF
J: TRBJ2-1; V: TRBV7-2; CDR3: ASSLAGDVNEQF
J: TRBJ2-7; V: TRBV7-2; CDR3: ASSLVAGLAFYEQY
J: TRBJ1-2; V: TRBV7-9; CDR3: ASSYPGQRPYGYT
J: TRBJ2-1; V: TRBV7-9; CDR3: ASSPTSGSFEQF
J: TRBJ2-7; V: TRBV3-1/TRBV3-2; CDR3: ASSFYPGGGSSDEQY
J: TRBJ2-7; V: TRBV7-8; CDR3: ASTPGRSYEQY
J: TRBJ2-5; V: TRBV7-6; CDR3: ASSLALARLETQY
J: TRBJ2-7; V: TRBV6-2/TRBV6-3; CDR3: ASSYRASGTPYEQY
J: TRBJ1-2; V: TRBV6-5; CDR3: ASRPYRGNYGYT
J: TRBJ1-1; V: TRBV7-9; CDR3: ASSLEPLNTEAF
J: TRBJ2-7; V: TRBV4-3; CDR3: ASSQTYSSYEQY
J: TRBJ2-1; V: TRBV18; CDR3: ASSPRGASYNEQF
J: TRBJ1-1; V: TRBV6-1; CDR3: ASSDGENTEAF